This T cell receptor beta chain is drawn from a study of human T cells and chemical hapten exposure. TCRdb used MiXCR to reprocess the RACE reads, holding one entry per CDR3 protein. This table has 80,000 or so distinct CDR3 sequences, roughly 10% appearing once. Time point: patch test 1, 2 weeks after DPC sensitization. Treatment here: therapeutic diphenylcyclopropenone sensitization with weekly scalp DPC. This clonotype has a count of ten or more. CDR1 is MDHEN and CDR2 is SYDVKM in the germline V gene. The trim removed 5 bases at V and 3 bases at J, leaving 5 bases unmatched. The CDR3 spans 14 residues.

V usage is TRBV28 and J usage is TRBJ2-7; 9 bases fit TRBD1. This receptor was taken from a woman in her forties or fifties with alopecia areata. Some clones in this sample may be carry-over from other donors' samples. The specimen was whole blood, collected in connection with sensitization to the hapten diphenylcyclopropenone (DPC). The CDR3 DNA reads TGTGCCAGCAGTCGCCCGGGACAGGGCTACGAGCAGTACTTC. Translating it yields CASSRPGQGYEQYF.